Below are 20 T cell receptor beta chains sequenced from a single sample in a study of chemoradiotherapy in HPV16-positive cancers. The protocol was immunoSEQ multiplex PCR, while the TCRdb copy is restricted to in-frame clones and leaves out a portion. This table has roughly 2,600 clones, under 85% appearing once. The source material was tumor tissue, sampled from a patient who underwent chemoradiotherapy. The origin of the receptors is a human donor with HPV-associated anogenital cancer.

This rearrangement joins TRBV2 to TRBJ2-3; the D gene is possibly TRBD1 (6 bases). V gave up 6 bases and J gave up 0 bases, with 13 bases separating them. CDR1 SNHLY and CDR2 FYNNEI come from the germline V gene. CDR3 length: 15 amino acids. Here the CDR3 reads CASSQQGLSTDTQYF. The CDR3 DNA is TGTGCCAGCAGCCAACAGGGTCTAAGCACAGATACGCAGTATTTT. The whole variable domain, filled in from reference TRBV2 and TRBJ2-3, reads EPEVTQTPSHQVTQMGQEVILRCVPISNHLYFYWYRQILGQKVEFLVSFYNNEISEKSEIFDDQFSVERPDGSNFTLKIRSTKLEDSAMYFCASSQQGLSTDTQYFGPGTRLTVL.

The chain links TRBV6-5 to TRBJ1-6, with TRBD1 as a possible D gene (5 bases). This CDR3 is built from 15 residues. The germline CDR1 and CDR2 sequences are MNHEY and SVGAGI. V shed 7 bases and J shed 10 bases, with 20 bases lying between them. Written as DNA, the CDR3 is TGTGCCAGCACTCCACTTCCAGGGCTAGGGTCACCCCTCCACTTT. It is translated as CASTPLPGLGSPLHF.

CDR3 DNA: TGTGCCAGCAGCGTAGATCCTAGCGGGGAGACTAGCACAGATACGCAGTATTTT. Translated, it gives CASSVDPSGETSTDTQYF. The genes are TRBV9 and TRBJ2-3; 9 nucleotides agree with TRBD2. Germline V lookup: CDR1 SGDLS, CDR2 YYNGEE. The trim removed 0 bases at V and 0 bases at J, leaving 8 bases unmatched. The CDR3 is made up of 18 amino acids.

This clone has just a few counts. Other DNA sequences of this sample code for an identical CDR3. This chain links TRBV7-2 with TRBJ1-3, with 8 bases fitting TRBD1. Trimming removed 5 bases from V and 0 bases from J; junction bases left unmatched: 3. CDR3 size: 15 residues. CDR1 and CDR2 (germline): SGHTA, FQGNSA. Written as DNA, the CDR3 is TGTGCCAGCAGCAGGACAGGGCTCTCTGGAAACACCATATATTTT. Protein: CASSRTGLSGNTIYF. Filled out from reference TRBV7-2 and TRBJ1-3, the complete variable domain reads GAGVSQSPSNKVTEKGKDVELRCDPISGHTALYWYRQSLGQGLEFLIYFQGNSAPDKSGLPSDRFSAERTGGSVSTLTIQRTQQEDSAVYLCASSRTGLSGNTIYFGEGSWLTVV.

The gene calls are TRBV18 and TRBJ2-1; D unresolved. CDR3 length: 12 amino acids. The germline CDR1 and CDR2 sequences are KGHSH and LQKENI. The V and J ends lost 1 base and 6 bases respectively, with 4 bases between them. The CDR3 DNA reads as TGTGCCAGCTCACCACAGGGCAATGAGCAGTTCTTC. Amino acids: CASSPQGNEQFF.

This chain connects TRBV2 to TRBJ1-1; TRBD1 might be the D (5 bases). V was shortened by 6 bases and J by 9 bases, with 11 bases between the two germline ends. The CDR3 runs to 11 residues. Germline values: CDR1 SNHLY, CDR2 FYNNEI. DNA of the CDR3: TGTGCCAGCAGCGGAGACAGAAAAGCTTTCTTT. Translated, it gives CASSGDRKAFF.

This clone was detected only a few times. This chain joins TRBV15 and TRBJ1-2; D gene ambiguous. Germline V gene lookup returns CDR1 LNHNV and CDR2 YYDKDF (reference sequence). V lost 0 bases to trimming and J lost 7 bases, with 12 bases between them. CDR3 length: 14 amino acids. CDR3 nucleotides: TGTGCCACCAGCAGAGATGCTGGGTTTAGTGGCTACACCTTC. It encodes CATSRDAGFSGYTF. Full variable domain (remainder filled in from reference TRBV15 and TRBJ1-2): DAMVIQNPRYQVTQFGKPVTLSCSQTLNHNVMYWYQQKSSQAPKLLFHYYDKDFNNEADTPDNFQSRRPNTSFCFLDIRSPGLGDTAMYLCATSRDAGFSGYTFGSGTRLTVV.

By sample fraction, this clone is large. The rearrangement uses TRBV4-2 and TRBJ1-4; the D gene is possibly TRBD1 (6 bases). CDR3 length: 13 amino acids. CDR1 is LGHNA and CDR2 is YNFKEQ in the germline V gene. V was clipped by 5 bases and J by 7 bases, with 11 bases between them. CDR3 sequence (DNA): TGTGCCAGCAGCGAACAGGGTGGTGAAAAACTGTTTTTT. As protein: CASSEQGGEKLFF.

By sample fraction, this clone is large (0.1 to 1%). The chain uses TRBV5-1 and TRBJ2-2, with D possibly being TRBD2 (6 bases). Trimming stripped 4 bases from V and 4 bases from J, with 23 bases between. The CDR3 sequence is 18 residues long. Germline V CDR1 and CDR2: SGHRS, YFSETQ. The CDR3 nucleotides read TGCGCCAGCAGCCTATCCCCTTCGGGGGTTCGGGGCACCGGGGAGCTGTTTTTT. This codes for CASSLSPSGVRGTGELFF.

This sequence joins TRBV9 and TRBJ2-5; TRBD2 matches 12 bases. Unmatched junction bases numbered 5, after V lost 3 bases and J lost 5 bases. The CDR3 runs to 15 residues. Germline lookup yields CDR1 SGDLS and CDR2 YYNGEE. In DNA form, the CDR3 reads TGTGCCAGCAGCGATCTAGCGGGGGGGCCCGAGACCCAGTACTTC. Protein product: CASSDLAGGPETQYF. Based on the CDR3 plus reference TRBV9 and TRBJ2-5, the full variable domain is DSGVTQTPKHLITATGQRVTLRCSPRSGDLSVYWYQQSLDQGLQFLIQYYNGEERAKGNILERFSAQQFPDLHSELNLSSLELGDSALYFCASSDLAGGPETQYFGPGTRLLVL.

The rearrangement links TRBV6-6 to TRBJ1-5, with 7 bases lining up with TRBD1. Per the germline V gene, CDR1 is MNHNY and CDR2 is SVGAGI (reference sequence). J lost 5 bases, V lost 7 bases, and 8 bases had no gene match. This CDR3 comprises 14 residues. The CDR3 DNA reads as TGTGCCAGCAAAACGACAGGGAGGTATCAGCCCCAGCATTTT. It codes for CASKTTGRYQPQHF.

The table lists this clone with a few counts. The chain links TRBV18 to TRBJ1-2, with D maybe TRBD1 (5 bases). CDR1 is KGHSH, CDR2 LQKENI, per germline. This CDR3 region has 15 residues. Trimming removed 6 bases from V and 2 bases from J, with 16 bases in between. CDR3 coding DNA: TGTGCCAGCTCCCCCCGGGTGCAGGGAAACTATGGCTACACCTTC. Its translation: CASSPRVQGNYGYTF.

The chain combines TRBV15 with TRBJ1-5; D might be TRBD1 (5 bases). The V gene's germline CDR1 is LNHNV and CDR2 YYDKDF (reference sequence). This CDR3 is built from 15 residues. V lost 1 base, J lost 4 bases, and 11 bases lay in between. The CDR3 reads CATSRGGRGNQPQHF. DNA of the CDR3: TGTGCCACCAGCAGAGGGGGACGGGGAAATCAGCCCCAGCATTTT.

The CDR3 loop reads CAISAGGQETQYF. CDR3 in DNA: TGTGCCATCAGTGCTGGAGGACAAGAGACCCAGTACTTC. The V and J genes are TRBV10-3 and TRBJ2-5, with D maybe TRBD2 (5 bases). Trimming cost V 4 bases and J 2 bases, with 8 bases left between them. The CDR3 totals 13 residues. The germline gives CDR1 ENHRY, CDR2 SYGVKD.

Here the CDR3 reads CASTTTDLGSNEQFF. The CDR3 DNA is TGTGCCAGCACCACGACCGACCTCGGGTCCAATGAGCAGTTCTTC. The gene calls are TRBV9 and TRBJ2-1, with D unresolved. Germline CDR1 reads SGDLS; CDR2 reads YYNGEE. The CDR3 covers 15 residues. V was pared by 6 bases and J by 6 bases, with 19 bases between. The full variable domain, with the rest looked up from reference TRBV9 and TRBJ2-1, is DSGVTQTPKHLITATGQRVTLRCSPRSGDLSVYWYQQSLDQGLQFLIQYYNGEERAKGNILERFSAQQFPDLHSELNLSSLELGDSALYFCASTTTDLGSNEQFFGPGTRLTVL.

This clone occurred a few times. The sample contains more than one DNA sequence encoding this CDR3. The rearrangement joins TRBV7-2 to TRBJ1-2; perhaps TRBD1 as D (5 bases). There are 14 residues in the CDR3. The germline V gene has CDR1 SGHTA and CDR2 FQGNSA. The V and J ends lost 1 base and 3 bases respectively, with 9 bases between them. CDR3 residues: CASSLVPGDYGYTF. In nucleotides, the CDR3 is TGTGCCAGCAGCTTAGTCCCGGGGGACTATGGCTACACCTTC. The whole variable domain, remainder taken from reference TRBV7-2 and TRBJ1-2, is GAGVSQSPSNKVTEKGKDVELRCDPISGHTALYWYRQSLGQGLEFLIYFQGNSAPDKSGLPSDRFSAERTGGSVSTLTIQRTQQEDSAVYLCASSLVPGDYGYTFGSGTRLTVV.

CDR3 bases: TGTGCCAGCACGGGGAGGGTGTACAATGAGCAGTTCTTC. Protein: CASTGRVYNEQFF. The chain carries TRBV6-1 and TRBJ2-1; TRBD2 matches 7 bases. Trimming cost V 7 bases and J 4 bases; bases outside gene matches: 4. This CDR3 is built from 13 residues. The V gene's germline CDR1 is MNHNS and CDR2 SASEGT.

The chain has TRBV18 and TRBJ1-1; no clear D. Between the trimmed V and J ends, which lost 0 bases and 0 bases, there was a span of 11 bases. In germline, CDR1 is KGHSH, CDR2 LQKENI. The CDR3 covers 16 residues. For the CDR3, the DNA is TGTGCCAGCTCACCACCGCCAGGAGGGATGAACACTGAAGCTTTCTTT. Amino acids: CASSPPPGGMNTEAFF.

V usage is TRBV6-5 and J usage is TRBJ2-7; 7 nucleotides agree with TRBD1. Germline CDR1 and CDR2: MNHEY and SVGAGI. The CDR3 extends over 13 amino acids. V shed 5 bases and J 4 bases; nucleotides not matched to a gene: 5. The CDR3 DNA follows: TGTGCCAGCAGTCGAAGGGGGCCGTACGAGCAGTACTTC. Translating it yields CASSRRGPYEQYF.

This clone qualifies as large. At the DNA level, this CDR3 is encoded by other sequences in the same sample as well. The chain couples TRBV7-2 to TRBJ1-2, with D perhaps matching TRBD1 (5 bases). This CDR3 contains 14 residues. V dropped 1 base and J dropped 3 bases, with 9 bases sitting between them. Germline values: CDR1 SGHTA, CDR2 FQGNSA. CDR3 sequence (DNA): TGTGCCAGCAGCTTAGTTCCGGGGGACTATGGCTACACCTTC. This encodes CASSLVPGDYGYTF.